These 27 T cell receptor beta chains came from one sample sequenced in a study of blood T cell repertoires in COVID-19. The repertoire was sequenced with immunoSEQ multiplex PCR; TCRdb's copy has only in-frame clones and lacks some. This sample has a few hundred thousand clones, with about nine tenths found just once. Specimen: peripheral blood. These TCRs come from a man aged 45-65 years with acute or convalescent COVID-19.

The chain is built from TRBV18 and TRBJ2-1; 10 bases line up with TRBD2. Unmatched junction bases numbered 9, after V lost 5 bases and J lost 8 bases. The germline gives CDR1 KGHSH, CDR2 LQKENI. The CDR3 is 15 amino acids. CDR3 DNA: TGTGCCAGCTCATCCTGGACTAGCGGAAGGGATGAGCAGTTCTTC. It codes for CASSSWTSGRDEQFF.

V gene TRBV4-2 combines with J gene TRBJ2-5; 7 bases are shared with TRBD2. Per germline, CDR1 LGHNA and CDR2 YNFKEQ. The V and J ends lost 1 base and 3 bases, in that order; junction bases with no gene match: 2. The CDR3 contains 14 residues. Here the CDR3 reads CASSQVGGEETQYF. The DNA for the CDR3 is TGTGCCAGCAGCCAAGTTGGGGGGGAAGAGACCCAGTACTTC.

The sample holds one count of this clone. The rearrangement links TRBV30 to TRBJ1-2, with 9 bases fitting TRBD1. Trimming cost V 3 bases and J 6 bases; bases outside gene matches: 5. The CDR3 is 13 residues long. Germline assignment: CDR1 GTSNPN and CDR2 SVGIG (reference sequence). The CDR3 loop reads CAWRGTGPDGYTF. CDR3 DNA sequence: TGTGCCTGGAGGGGGACAGGGCCTGATGGCTACACCTTC.

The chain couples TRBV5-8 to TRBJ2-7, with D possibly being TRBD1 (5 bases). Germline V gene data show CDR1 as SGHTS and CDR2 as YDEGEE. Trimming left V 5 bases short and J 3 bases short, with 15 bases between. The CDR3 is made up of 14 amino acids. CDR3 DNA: TGTGCCAGCAGAAGTCGTGGGGCCTACTACGAGCAGTACTTC. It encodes CASRSRGAYYEQYF.

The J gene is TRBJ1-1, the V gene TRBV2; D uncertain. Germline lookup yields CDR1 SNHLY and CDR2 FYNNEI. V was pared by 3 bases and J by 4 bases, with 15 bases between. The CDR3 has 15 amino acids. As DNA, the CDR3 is TGTGCCAGCAGTGATCAGGCCCTACGGGGCACTGAAGCTTTCTTT. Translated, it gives CASSDQALRGTEAFF.

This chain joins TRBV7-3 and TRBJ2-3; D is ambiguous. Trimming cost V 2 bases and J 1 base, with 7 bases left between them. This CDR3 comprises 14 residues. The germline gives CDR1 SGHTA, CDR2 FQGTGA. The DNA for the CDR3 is TGTGCCAGCAGCTTATGGTCAGGCACAGATACGCAGTATTTT. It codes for CASSLWSGTDTQYF. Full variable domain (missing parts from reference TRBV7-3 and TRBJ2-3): GAGVSQTPSNKVTEKGKYVELRCDPISGHTALYWYRQSLGQGPEFLIYFQGTGAADDSGLPNDRFFAVRPEGSVSTLKIQRTERGDSAVYLCASSLWSGTDTQYFGPGTRLTVL.

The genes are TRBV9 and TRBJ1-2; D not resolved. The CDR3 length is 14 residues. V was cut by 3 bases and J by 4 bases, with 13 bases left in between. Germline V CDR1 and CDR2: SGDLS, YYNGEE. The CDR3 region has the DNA TGTGCCAGCAGCGCTGGGTCGGAGACCTATGGCTACACCTTC. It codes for CASSAGSETYGYTF.

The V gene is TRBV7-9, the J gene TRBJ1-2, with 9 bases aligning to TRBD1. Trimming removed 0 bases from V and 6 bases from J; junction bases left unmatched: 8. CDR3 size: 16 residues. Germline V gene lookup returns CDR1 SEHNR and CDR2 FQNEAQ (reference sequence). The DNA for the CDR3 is TGTGCCAGCAGCTTAGCGCTGGACAGGGGAATCGATGGCTACACCTTC. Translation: CASSLALDRGIDGYTF.

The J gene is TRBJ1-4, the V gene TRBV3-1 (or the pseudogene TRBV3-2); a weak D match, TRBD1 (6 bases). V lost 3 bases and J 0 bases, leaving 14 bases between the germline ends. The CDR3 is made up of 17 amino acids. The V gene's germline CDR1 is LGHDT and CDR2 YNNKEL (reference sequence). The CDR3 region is CASSQRTAVATNEKLFF. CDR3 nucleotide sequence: TGTGCCAGCAGCCAGCGGACAGCGGTTGCAACTAATGAAAAACTGTTTTTT.

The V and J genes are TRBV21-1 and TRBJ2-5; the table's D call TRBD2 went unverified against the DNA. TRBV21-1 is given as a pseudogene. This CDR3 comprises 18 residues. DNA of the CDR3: TGTGCCAGCAGCAAATCCCGACCGGGGGGAGCGGGGGACGAGACCCAGTACTTC. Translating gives CASSKSRPGGAGDETQYF.

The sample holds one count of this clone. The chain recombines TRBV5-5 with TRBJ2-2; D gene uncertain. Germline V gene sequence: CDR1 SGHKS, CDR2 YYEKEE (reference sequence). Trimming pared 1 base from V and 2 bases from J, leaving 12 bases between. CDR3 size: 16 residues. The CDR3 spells CASSLNLGTNTGELFF. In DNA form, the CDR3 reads TGTGCCAGCAGCTTGAATCTGGGCACCAACACCGGGGAGCTGTTTTTT.

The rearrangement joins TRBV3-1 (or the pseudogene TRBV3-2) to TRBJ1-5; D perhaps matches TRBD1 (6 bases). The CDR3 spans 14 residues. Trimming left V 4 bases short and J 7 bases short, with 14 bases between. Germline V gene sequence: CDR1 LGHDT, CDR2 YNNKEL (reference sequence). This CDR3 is CASSPRKQGQPQHF. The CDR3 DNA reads TGTGCCAGCAGCCCAAGAAAACAGGGCCAGCCCCAGCATTTT.

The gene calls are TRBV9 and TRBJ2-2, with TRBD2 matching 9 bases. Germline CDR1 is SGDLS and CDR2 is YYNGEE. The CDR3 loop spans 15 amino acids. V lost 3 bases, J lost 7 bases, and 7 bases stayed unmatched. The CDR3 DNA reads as TGTGCCAGCAGCGGAGGACTAGCGCGCGGCGGGGAGCTGTTTTTT. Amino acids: CASSGGLARGGELFF.

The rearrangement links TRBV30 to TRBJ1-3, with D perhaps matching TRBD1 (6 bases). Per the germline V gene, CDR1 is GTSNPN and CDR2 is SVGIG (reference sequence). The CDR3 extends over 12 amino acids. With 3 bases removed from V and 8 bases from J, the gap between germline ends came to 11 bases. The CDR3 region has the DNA TGTGCCTGGAGACAGGGAGGGGACACCATATATTTT. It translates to CAWRQGGDTIYF.

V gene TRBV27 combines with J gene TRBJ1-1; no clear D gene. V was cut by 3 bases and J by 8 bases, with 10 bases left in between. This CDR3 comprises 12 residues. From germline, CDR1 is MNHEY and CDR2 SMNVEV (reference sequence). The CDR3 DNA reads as TGTGCCAGCAGTTTTATCGGTACCGAAGCTTTCTTT. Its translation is CASSFIGTEAFF.

CDR3 loop: CASSQAWDRGLNYGYTF. DNA for the CDR3: TGTGCCAGCAGCCAAGCTTGGGACAGGGGGCTGAACTATGGCTACACCTTC. The chain recombines TRBV3-1 (or the pseudogene TRBV3-2) with TRBJ1-2; TRBD1 matches 12 bases. Germline V gene sequence: CDR1 LGHDT, CDR2 YNNKEL (reference sequence). This CDR3 comprises 17 residues. V was pared by 1 base and J by 2 bases, with 5 bases of the junction left unmatched.

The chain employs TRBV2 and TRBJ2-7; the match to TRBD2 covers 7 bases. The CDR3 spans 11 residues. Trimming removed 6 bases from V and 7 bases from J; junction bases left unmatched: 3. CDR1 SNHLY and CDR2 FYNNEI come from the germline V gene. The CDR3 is CASRTGREQYF. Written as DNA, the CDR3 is TGTGCCAGCAGGACCGGGAGGGAGCAGTACTTC.

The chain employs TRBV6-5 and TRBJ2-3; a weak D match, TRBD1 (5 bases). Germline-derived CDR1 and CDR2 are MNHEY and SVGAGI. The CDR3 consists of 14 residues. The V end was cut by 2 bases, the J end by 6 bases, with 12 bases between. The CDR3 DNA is TGTGCCAGCAGTTACGGGGCAGGGCTGGATACGCAGTATTTT. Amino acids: CASSYGAGLDTQYF.

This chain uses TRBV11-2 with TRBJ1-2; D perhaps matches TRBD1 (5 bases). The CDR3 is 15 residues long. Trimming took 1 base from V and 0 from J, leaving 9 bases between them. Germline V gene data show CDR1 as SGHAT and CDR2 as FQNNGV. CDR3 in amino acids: CASSLGGGSNYGYTF. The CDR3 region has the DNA TGTGCCAGCAGCTTAGGGGGCGGATCTAACTATGGCTACACCTTC.

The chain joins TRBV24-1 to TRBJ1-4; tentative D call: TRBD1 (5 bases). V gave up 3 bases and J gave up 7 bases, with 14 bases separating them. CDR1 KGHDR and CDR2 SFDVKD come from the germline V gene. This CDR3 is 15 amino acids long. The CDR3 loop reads CATSDPRQGGEKLFF. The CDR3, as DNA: TGTGCCACCAGTGATCCCCGGCAGGGAGGTGAAAAACTGTTTTTT.

In nucleotides, the CDR3 is TGTGCCAGCTCACTCGACAGTAACTATGGCTACACCTTC. It specifies CASSLDSNYGYTF. This chain uses TRBV18 with TRBJ1-2; weak D call: TRBD1 (5 bases). The V end was cut by 4 bases, the J end by 1 base, with 7 bases between. Per the germline V gene, CDR1 is KGHSH and CDR2 is LQKENI. The CDR3 spans 13 residues.

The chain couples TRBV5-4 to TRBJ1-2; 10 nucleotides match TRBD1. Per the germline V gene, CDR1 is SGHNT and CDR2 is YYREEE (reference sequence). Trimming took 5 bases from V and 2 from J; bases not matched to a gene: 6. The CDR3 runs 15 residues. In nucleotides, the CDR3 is TGTGCCAGCAGGGGGGGACAGGGGAAGAACTATGGCTACACCTTC. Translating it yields CASRGGQGKNYGYTF.

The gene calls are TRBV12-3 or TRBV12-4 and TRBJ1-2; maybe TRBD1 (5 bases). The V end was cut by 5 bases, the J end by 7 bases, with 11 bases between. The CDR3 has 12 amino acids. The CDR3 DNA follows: TGTGCCAGCAGTCGAACCACAGGTGGCTACACCTTC. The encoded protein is CASSRTTGGYTF.

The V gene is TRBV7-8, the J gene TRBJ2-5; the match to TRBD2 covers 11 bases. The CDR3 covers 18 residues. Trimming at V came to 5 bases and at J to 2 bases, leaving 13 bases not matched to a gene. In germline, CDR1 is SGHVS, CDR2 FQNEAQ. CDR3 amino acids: CASSLARFVAGGQETQYF. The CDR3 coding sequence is TGTGCCAGCAGCCTGGCACGATTTGTAGCGGGGGGGCAAGAGACCCAGTACTTC.

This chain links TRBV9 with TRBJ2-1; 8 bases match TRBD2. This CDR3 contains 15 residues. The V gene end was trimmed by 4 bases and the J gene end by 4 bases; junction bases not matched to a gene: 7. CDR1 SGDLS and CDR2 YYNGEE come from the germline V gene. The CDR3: CASSPSGGGYNEQFF. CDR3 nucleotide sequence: TGTGCCAGCAGCCCCAGTGGCGGGGGGTACAATGAGCAGTTCTTC.

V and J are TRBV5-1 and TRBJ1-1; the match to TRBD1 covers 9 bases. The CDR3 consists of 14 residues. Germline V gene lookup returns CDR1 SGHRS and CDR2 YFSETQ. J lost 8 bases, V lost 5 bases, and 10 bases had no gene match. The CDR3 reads CASRSGQGEVEAFF. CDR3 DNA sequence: TGCGCCAGCAGATCGGGACAGGGTGAAGTGGAAGCTTTCTTT.

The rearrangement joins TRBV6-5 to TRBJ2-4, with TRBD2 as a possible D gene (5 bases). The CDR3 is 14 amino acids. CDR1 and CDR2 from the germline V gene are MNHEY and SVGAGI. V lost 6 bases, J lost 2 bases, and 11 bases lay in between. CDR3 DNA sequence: TGTGCCAGCAGAACACCGGGGTCCAAAAACATTCAGTACTTC. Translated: CASRTPGSKNIQYF.